A selection of T cell receptor beta chains follows, all from one sample in a study of CD8+CD57+ T cells in acquired aplastic anemia. TCRdb reprocessed the reads with MiXCR, giving one entry per CDR3 protein. The sample records 450,000 to 550,000 distinct CDR3 sequences, around 32% being singletons. The sequencing sample was made of sorted CD4+, CD8+, or CD8+CD57+ T cells (not recorded which) from PBMCs. Receptor source: a human donor with aplastic anemia. Each CDR3 is given with its conserved first and last residue. The D gene is left open where the match is weak. Rows give clone size only sometimes, using once, few, many, or a class for an expanded clone.

clone size,V gene,J gene,D gene,CDR3 DNA,CDR3 protein
.,TRBV6-5,TRBJ1-3,.,TGTGCCAGCAGTTTAGGCAGGGCAACTGGAAACACCATATATTTT,CASSLGRATGNTIYF
many,TRBV6-6,TRBJ2-7,.,TGTGCCAGCAGTTACTCTCGGACAGACCTCTACGAGCAGTACTTC,CASSYSRTDLYEQYF
few,TRBV20-1,TRBJ2-7,TRBD2,TGCAGTGCAGCGGGGACTAGCGGGATGGTTGGGTACGAGCAGTACTTC,CSAAGTSGMVGYEQYF
many,TRBV10-1,TRBJ2-3,.,TGCGCCGGCTGCGTACAGTCTCCAAGAGATACGCAGTATTTT,CAGCVQSPRDTQYF
.,TRBV11-1,TRBJ2-1,TRBD2,TGTGCCAGCAGCTTAGTTGGGACTAGCGGGGGGGTCAATGAGCAGTTCTTC,CASSLVGTSGGVNEQFF
.,TRBV13,TRBJ2-3,TRBD2,TGTGCCAGCAGCTTTAAACTAGCGGGAGCCTCTAGCACAGATACGCAGTATTTT,CASSFKLAGASSTDTQYF
.,TRBV10-3,TRBJ1-3,TRBD1,TGTGCCATCAGCTACGGACAGGACGGAAACACCATATATTTT,CAISYGQDGNTIYF
few,TRBV6-1,TRBJ2-2,.,TGTGCCAGCAGTCAGTTGTCTAGCTACACCGGGGAGCTGTTTTTT,CASSQLSSYTGELFF
.,TRBV6-2/TRBV6-3,TRBJ1-2,.,TGTGCCAGCAGCCACTGCGGGGGCTATGGCTACACCTTC,CASSHCGGYGYTF
many,TRBV29-1,TRBJ2-7,TRBD1,TGCAGCGTTGGTTCCCCACAGGGGAGCTCCTACGAGCAGTACTTC,CSVGSPQGSSYEQYF
few,TRBV9,TRBJ1-1,.,TGTGCCGGCAGCGTAGAGGCAGGGCGAAGCACTGAAGCTTTCTTT,CAGSVEAGRSTEAFF
few,TRBV24-1,TRBJ1-5,TRBD1,TGTGCCACCTTCCGGGACAGGGACCACTCAGCGCCAAATCAGCCCCAGCATTTT,CATFRDRDHSAPNQPQHF
many,TRBV19,TRBJ2-2,.,TGTGCCAGTAGTCGTACTAGCCTCAACACCGGGGAGCTGTTTTTT,CASSRTSLNTGELFF
many,TRBV24-1,TRBJ2-5,TRBD2,TGTGCCACCAGCACCGGGACTAGCGCCCAAGAGACCCAGTACTTC,CATSTGTSAQETQYF
.,TRBV20-1,TRBJ2-3,.,TGCAGTGCTAGCAGGGTAGCCACAGATACGCAGTATTTT,CSASRVATDTQYF
.,TRBV7-2,TRBJ2-2,.,TGTGCCAGCACCCGAGAGAGGATCTACACCGGGGAGCTGTTTTTT,CASTRERIYTGELFF
many,TRBV10-3,TRBJ1-2,.,TGTGCCATCAGTGATACAGACTATGGCTACACCTTC,CAISDTDYGYTF
.,TRBV15,TRBJ1-5,TRBD1,TGTGCCACCAGTACAGGGGGCGATCAGCCCCAGCATTTT,CATSTGGDQPQHF
few,TRBV10-3,TRBJ1-2,.,TGTGCCATCAGTGAGTCGGGCGGCTATGGCTACACCTTC,CAISESGGYGYTF
many,TRBV2,TRBJ2-3,.,TGTGCCAGCAGTGGACTGCAACTAAGTAGCACAGATACGCAGTATTTT,CASSGLQLSSTDTQYF
few,TRBV11-1,TRBJ2-7,TRBD1,TGTGCCAGCAGCTTAGCCGGACAGGCCTACGAGCAGTACTTC,CASSLAGQAYEQYF
few,TRBV12-3/TRBV12-4,TRBJ2-1,.,TGTGCCAGCAGTTTGATGATGGGGAATGAGCAGTTCTTC,CASSLMMGNEQFF
.,TRBV7-9,TRBJ1-1,.,TGTGCCAGCAGCTCTAAAGTGAACACTGAAGCTTTCTTT,CASSSKVNTEAFF
.,TRBV25-1,TRBJ2-1,TRBD1,TGTGCCAGCAGTTACGCCCAGACAGGGGTTGTGGGCAATGAGCAGTTCTTC,CASSYAQTGVVGNEQFF
once,TRBV19,TRBJ2-1,TRBD1,TGTGCCAGTAGCATTGACAGGGCAAAGCAGTTCTTC,CASSIDRAKQFF
many,TRBV7-7,TRBJ2-2,.,TGTGCTAGCAGCCGAGGCCCCGGGGAGCTGTTTTTT,CASSRGPGELFF
.,TRBV25-1,TRBJ2-3,TRBD2,TGTGCCAGCAGTGATATGAGCGGGGGCACAGATACGCAGTATTTT,CASSDMSGGTDTQYF
.,TRBV2,TRBJ1-5,.,TGTGCCAGCAGTGAAGGCGGGGGACGGAATCAGCCCCAGCATTTT,CASSEGGGRNQPQHF
few,TRBV6-1,TRBJ2-7,.,TGTGCCAGCAGACCGGCGCTAGCGAGAACCTACGAGCAGTACTTC,CASRPALARTYEQYF
many,TRBV19,TRBJ1-1,.,TGTGCCAGTAGTAATGGACAGAACACTGAAGCTTTCTTT,CASSNGQNTEAFF
few,TRBV6-1,TRBJ2-3,TRBD1,TGTGCCAGCAGAGCCGCCGGGACAGGGGTATCCACAGATACGCAGTATTTT,CASRAAGTGVSTDTQYF
.,TRBV7-9,TRBJ1-2,.,TGTGCCAGCAGCCGACCCGGGGATTATGGCTACACCTTC,CASSRPGDYGYTF
.,TRBV12-3/TRBV12-4,TRBJ1-5,.,TGTGCCAGCAGGCAAGGTGGCGGGGCCAGCAATCAGCCCCAGCATTTT,CASRQGGGASNQPQHF
once,TRBV14,TRBJ2-7,.,TGTGCCAGCAGCCCTCAGCCGGGAGTAAAGGACGAGCAGCACTTC,CASSPQPGVKDEQHF
.,TRBV25-1,TRBJ2-3,TRBD1,TGTGCCAGCAGTGAAGCGACAGGGGATACGCAGTATTTT,CASSEATGDTQYF
.,TRBV19,TRBJ1-6,.,TGTGCCAGTAGTAGTAGGGTCGGCAGGGCGTCTAATTCACCCCTCCACTTT,CASSSRVGRASNSPLHF
few,TRBV19,TRBJ2-5,TRBD2,TGTGCCAGTACCACACCCAAACAGGACAGGGTCAAGCGGGAGGGCCGGGAGACCCAGTACTTC,CASTTPKQDRVKREGRETQYF
.,TRBV19,TRBJ2-1,.,TGTGCCAGTAGTATTAGTCGGTTTGGTGAGCAGTTCTTC,CASSISRFGEQFF
few,TRBV11-1,TRBJ2-3,.,TGTGCCAGCAGCACCTTTACAATTATCCTTACAGATACGCAGTATTTT,CASSTFTIILTDTQYF
.,TRBV10-3,TRBJ1-5,.,TGTGCCATCAGTGGGAATATGGACTCCGGGACCCAGCATTTT,CAISGNMDSGTQHF
many,TRBV2,TRBJ1-2,.,TGTGCCAGCAGTCCTCCCGACAGGGGCTACACCTTC,CASSPPDRGYTF
.,TRBV6-1,TRBJ1-1,.,TGTGCCAGCACTACAAATATTAACACTGAAGCTTTCTTT,CASTTNINTEAFF
.,TRBV29-1,TRBJ2-7,TRBD2,TGCAGCGCATACGGGCTAGCGGGAGGCCCGGACGAGCAGTACTTC,CSAYGLAGGPDEQYF
few,TRBV10-3,TRBJ2-7,TRBD1,TGTGCCAGCACCGTCGACAGGGAATACGAGCAGTACTTC,CASTVDREYEQYF
many,TRBV7-3,TRBJ1-1,.,TGTGCCAGCAGCCCCCAGCCGGACACTGAAGCTTTCTTT,CASSPQPDTEAFF